This T cell receptor beta chain is drawn from a study of tumor-infiltrating lymphocytes in primary liver carcinoma. Study-level information: Samples gave roughly 3.65 to 7.13 million productive TCRbeta reads, similar across tissue types. The study's findings and limits: Tumors reached a significantly greater top-250-clone fraction than blood did (p = 0.039). Top clones occupying all five tumor regions numbered only about 7-24%.

V was pared by 5 bases and J by 8 bases, with 8 bases of the junction left unmatched. Germline lookup yields CDR1 LGHNT and CDR2 FRNRAP. This CDR3 has 14 residues. The sample holds many counts of this clonotype. The antigen is undetermined. Production of TCR beta cDNA used 400 to 650 ng total RNA together with a constant-region primer. Generation of the TCR beta libraries relied on three nested multiplex PCR rounds using slightly modified ARM-PCR. Forward primers for TRBV1-TRBV30 and a C-beta reverse primer served the first two PCR rounds, at 10 cycles each. Each CDR3 protein is one row after TCRdb ran MiXCR on the multiplex PCR reads. The data show approximately 120,000 distinct CDR3 sequences, 64% seen once. Total RNA and DNA came together from around 20-30 mg of bulk tissue without cell sorting. The study enrolled treatment-naive patients with chronic HBV infection.

This TCR was recovered from a woman aged 55-75 years with primary liver carcinoma and hepatitis B virus infection. The rearrangement joins TRBV12-5 to TRBJ2-1; 8 bases match TRBD2. Sequences were obtained from liver tumor tissue from sampling region 3. Subset indicated: tumor region T3, left-lateral pole. In DNA, the CDR3 is TGTGCTAGTGGTACAAAGCGGGAGAAGGATGAGCAGTTCTTC. This codes for CASGTKREKDEQFF.